Shown below are 9 T cell receptor beta chains from a single sample sequenced in a study of regulatory T cells in long-lasting Graves disease. The time point denotes: persistent/refractory GD, antithyroid drugs over 5 years with positive TRAb. Isolated PBMC RNA provided the starting material for the TCR library. Arm-PCR of CDR3 regions with iRepertoire HTBI primers generated TCR beta libraries. Each CDR3 protein is one row after TCRdb ran MiXCR on the multiplex PCR reads. This table holds approximately 470,000 distinct CDR3 sequences, about a fifth found once. Sequencing used peripheral blood mononuclear cells (PBMCs), obtained when the disease was refractory, from a patient treated with antithyroid drugs. The receptors originated from a female donor with Graves disease.

The rearrangement uses TRBV2 and TRBJ1-6; D is unclear. In germline, CDR1 is SNHLY, CDR2 FYNNEI. The CDR3 has 13 amino acids. Trimming took 3 bases from V and 10 from J, leaving 10 bases between them. The CDR3 nucleotides are TGTGCCAGCAGTGATGGTTCGAGCTCACCCCTCCACTTT. Its protein is CASSDGSSSPLHF.

There are many counts of this clonotype. The chain is built from TRBV12-3 or TRBV12-4 and TRBJ1-5; D gene unclear. Deletions cut 6 bases from V and 7 bases from J, with 10 bases between. This CDR3 has 12 residues. The CDR3 is CASSPSGQPQHF. The CDR3 DNA sequence: TGTGCCAGCAGCCCGTCTGGGCAGCCCCAGCATTTT.

Comments on this clonotype: A much larger clone sits a single nucleotide away, making a read error possible. The chain combines TRBV6-5 with TRBJ1-1; D is ambiguous. The CDR3 spans 14 residues. Germline V lookup: CDR1 MNHEY, CDR2 SVGAGI. In nucleotides, the CDR3 is TGTGGCAGCAGTTACGAGGAGATGAACACTGAAGCTTTCTTT. Residues: CGSSYEEMNTEAFF.

In its sample, this clonotype was seen many times. This sequence joins TRBV2 and TRBJ1-1; no definite D call. The CDR3 is made up of 14 amino acids. V lost 6 bases to trimming and J lost 0 bases, with 11 bases between them. Germline CDR1 SNHLY, CDR2 FYNNEI. The CDR3 loop is CASRLYVMNTEAFF. DNA of the CDR3: TGTGCCAGCAGGCTGTATGTCATGAACACTGAAGCTTTCTTT.

This clonotype was counted once. The V and J genes are TRBV19 and TRBJ2-1; D uncertain. CDR1 and CDR2 (germline): LNHDA, SQIVND (reference sequence). The CDR3 length is 13 residues. V lost 1 base and J lost 7, with 8 bases in between. CDR3 bases: TGTGCCAGTAGTATAGTTCAAGGAAATGAGCAGTTCTTC. Its translation is CASSIVQGNEQFF.

This clonotype was observed at least ten times. The genes are TRBV29-1 and TRBJ2-5; D not resolved. Germline loops: CDR1 SQVTM, CDR2 ANQGSEA. Trimming stripped 5 bases from V and 7 bases from J, with 11 bases between. This CDR3 comprises 11 residues. The CDR3 nucleotides are TGCAGCGTTCAACCCAAGGGGACCCAGTACTTC. Its translation is CSVQPKGTQYF.

In this sample, this clonotype turned up a few times. V is TRBV5-1 and J is TRBJ1-5; D ambiguous. The CDR3 length is 15 residues. Per germline, CDR1 SGHRS and CDR2 YFSETQ. V lost 1 base and J lost 2, with 10 bases in between. The CDR3 nucleotides are TGCGCCAGCAGCTTGACAGAGACCGGCAATCAGCCCCAGCATTTT. This encodes CASSLTETGNQPQHF.

The chain links TRBV27 to TRBJ2-7; tentative D call: TRBD2 (6 bases). The V gene's germline CDR1 is MNHEY and CDR2 SMNVEV (reference sequence). Trimming took off 2 bases at V and 4 bases at J, with 15 bases between the two ends. The CDR3 sequence is 15 residues long. Here the CDR3 reads CASSLRREITYEQYF. CDR3 DNA sequence: TGTGCCAGCAGTTTACGTCGGGAGATCACGTACGAGCAGTACTTC.

This clonotype occurred many times. V and J are TRBV28 and TRBJ2-7; TRBD1 agrees at 7 bases. The CDR3 has 12 residues. The V gene's germline CDR1 is MDHEN and CDR2 SYDVKM. V was clipped by 9 bases and J by 2 bases; unmatched bases: 4. In DNA, the CDR3 is TGTGCCAGTCAGGACAGGACCTACGAGCAGTACTTC. This encodes CASQDRTYEQYF.